The clone carrying this T cell receptor beta chain showed up just a few times. Its antigen is as yet unknown. Once sorted, every population was more than 95% pure. The length of the CDR3 is 14 residues. The germline V and J ends were trimmed by 2 bases and 8 bases, with 13 bases remaining between them. CDR1 and CDR2 from the germline V gene are SGDLS and YYNGEE. cDNA synthesis used the whole RNA isolate, giving expressed TCRB sequences. Profiling relied on immunoSEQ multiplex PCR, and the TCRdb table lists in-frame clones only, not all of them. The sample lists around 300,000 clones, approximately 8% occurring once. This sample is drawn from a study of beta chain features in type 1 diabetes. General study findings and limits: The influence of HLA type on TCRB rearrangement stayed undetermined. All four CD4+ subsets from Type 1 diabetes patients carried moderately but significantly shorter TCRB CDR3s.

The sample taken for sequencing was central memory CD4+ T cells from blood. This chain uses TRBV9 with TRBJ2-2; D is unresolved. The receptor comes from a woman in her late teens or twenties in good health. In DNA, the CDR3 is TGTGCCAGCAGCGTGAGACGCCTGGCTGGGGAGCTGTTTTTT. Its protein is CASSVRRLAGELFF.